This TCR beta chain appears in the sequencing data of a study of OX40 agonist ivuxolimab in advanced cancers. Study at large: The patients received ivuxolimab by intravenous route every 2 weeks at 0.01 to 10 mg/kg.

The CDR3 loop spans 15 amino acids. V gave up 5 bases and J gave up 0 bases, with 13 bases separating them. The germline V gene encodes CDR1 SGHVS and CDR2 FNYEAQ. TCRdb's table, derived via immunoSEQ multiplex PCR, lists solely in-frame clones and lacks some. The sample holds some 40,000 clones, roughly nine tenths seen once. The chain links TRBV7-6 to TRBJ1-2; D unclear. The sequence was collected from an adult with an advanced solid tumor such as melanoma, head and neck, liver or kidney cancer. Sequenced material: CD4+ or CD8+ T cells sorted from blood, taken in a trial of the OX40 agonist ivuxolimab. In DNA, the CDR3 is TGTGCCAGCAGCACCGGAGAAACGGCTAACTATGGCTACACCTTC. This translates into CASSTGETANYGYTF.